The present T cell receptor beta chain was sequenced within a study of preoperative IRX-2 immunotherapy in early breast cancer. Trimming cost V 7 bases and J 3 bases; bases outside gene matches: 4. There are 13 residues in the CDR3. The germline gives CDR1 LNHDA, CDR2 SQIVND (reference sequence). The method was immunoSEQ multiplex PCR; TCRdb's version includes in-frame clones alone and lacks a portion of them. The table lists roughly 40,000 clones, approximately 75% of them singletons, with over 1% in the top ten. Treatment described: preoperative locoregional IRX-2 cytokine immunotherapy. Samples came from a phase Ib trial of preoperative locoregional IRX-2 cytokine immunotherapy.

V and J are TRBV19 and TRBJ2-3; 7 bases map to TRBD2. This specimen was tumor tissue, taken after IRX-2 immunotherapy. The source of this sequence is a human donor with breast cancer. The CDR3 DNA follows: TGTGCCAGTAAAGACGGGGGGACAGATACGCAGTATTTT. This sequence encodes CASKDGGTDTQYF.